This TCR beta chain originates from a study of graft-versus-host responses after intestinal transplantation. Concerning this clone itself: The antigen remains unidentified. A junction boundary mismatches the germline segment, possibly from a read error.

The repertoire was sequenced with immunoSEQ multiplex PCR; TCRdb's copy has only in-frame clones and lacks some. The table lists fewer than 120,000 clones, 80% to 95% of them singletons. The receptor comes from a human donor who received an intestinal transplant. Source: unstimulated CD8+ T cells sorted from spleen or lymph node cells, taken before intestinal transplant.

CDR3: CASSVTSGGTDTQYF. CDR3 nucleotides: TGTGCTAGCAGCGTTACTAGCGGGGGGACAGATACGCAGTATTTT. The rearrangement joins TRBV7-7 to TRBJ2-3; 12 nucleotides match TRBD2. The CDR3 sequence is 15 residues long. CDR1 is SSHAT and CDR2 is FNYEAQ in the germline V gene (reference sequence).